This is a list of T cell receptor beta chains from one sample in a study of read filtering for tumor transcriptome and immune sequencing. TCRdb redid the calling of the reads with MiXCR, one entry per CDR3 protein. The sample gives about 22,000 distinct CDR3 sequences, roughly 13% of which show up once; around 66% is in the top ten. The sample comprised a population of CD138-negative cells sorted from bone marrow. These receptors originate from a donor aged 40 or older with multiple myeloma. The CDR3 runs from the conserved cysteine through the conserved F or W. The D gene is left open where the match is weak. Part of the rows lack a size; the others show once, few, many or a class for expanded clones.

d_gene	v_gene	j_gene	abundance	len	CDR3aa	CDR3nt
-	TRBV5-4	TRBJ2-3	many	19	CASSSPGDFAKKSTDTQYF	TGTGCCAGCAGCTCCCCGGGGGACTTTGCGAAAAAGAGCACAGATACGCAGTATTTT
TRBD1	TRBV29-1	TRBJ2-1	many	16	CSVEDFARQGGNEQFF	TGCAGCGTTGAAGATTTCGCTCGACAGGGTGGTAATGAGCAGTTCTTC
TRBD2	TRBV23-1	TRBJ2-1	many	18	CASSQSLTSGLLYNEQFF	TGCGCCAGCAGTCAATCGCTGACTAGCGGATTACTTTACAATGAGCAGTTCTTC
TRBD1	TRBV6-5	TRBJ2-1	many	15	CASSYSGQYYNEQFF	TGTGCCAGCAGTTACTCGGGACAGTACTACAATGAGCAGTTCTTC
-	TRBV29-1	TRBJ2-2	many	13	CSVVSSNTGELFF	TGCAGCGTTGTATCGAGTAACACCGGGGAGCTGTTTTTT
TRBD1	TRBV2	TRBJ1-2	many	13	CASGTGLSRGYTF	TGTGCCAGCGGGACAGGGTTATCTCGTGGCTACACCTTC
-	TRBV20-1	TRBJ1-2	many	13	CSASVQENYGYTF	TGCAGTGCTAGCGTCCAGGAAAACTATGGCTACACCTTC
TRBD2	TRBV5-4	TRBJ2-7	-	15	CASRSGLVGDYEQYF	TGTGCCAGTAGATCGGGACTAGTGGGAGACTACGAGCAGTACTTC
-	TRBV12-3/TRBV12-4	TRBJ1-5	many	13	CASKLTGNQPQHF	TGTGCCAGCAAACTGACGGGCAATCAGCCCCAGCATTTT
-	TRBV24-1	TRBJ2-1	many	13	CATSTWTVNEQFF	TGTGCCACCAGCACCTGGACCGTCAATGAGCAGTTCTTC
TRBD1	TRBV6-6	TRBJ2-3	many	15	CASSPDRAGAATQYF	TGTGCCAGCAGTCCCGACAGGGCGGGTGCGGCTACGCAGTATTTT
-	TRBV28	TRBJ1-3	-	14	CASSPHLDGNTIYF	TGTGCCAGCAGTCCACACCTCGACGGAAACACCATATATTTT
-	TRBV7-2	TRBJ2-3	few	12	CASRLLTDTQYF	TGTGCCAGCAGACTTTTGACAGATACGCAGTATTTT
-	TRBV4-2	TRBJ2-2	few	16	CASSQLFGGGTGELFF	TGTGCCAGCAGCCAACTGTTCGGGGGAGGCACCGGGGAGCTGTTTTTT
-	TRBV6-6	TRBJ1-1	-	14	CASSYRGQNTEAFF	TGTGCCAGCAGTTACCGGGGGCAAAACACTGAAGCTTTCTTT